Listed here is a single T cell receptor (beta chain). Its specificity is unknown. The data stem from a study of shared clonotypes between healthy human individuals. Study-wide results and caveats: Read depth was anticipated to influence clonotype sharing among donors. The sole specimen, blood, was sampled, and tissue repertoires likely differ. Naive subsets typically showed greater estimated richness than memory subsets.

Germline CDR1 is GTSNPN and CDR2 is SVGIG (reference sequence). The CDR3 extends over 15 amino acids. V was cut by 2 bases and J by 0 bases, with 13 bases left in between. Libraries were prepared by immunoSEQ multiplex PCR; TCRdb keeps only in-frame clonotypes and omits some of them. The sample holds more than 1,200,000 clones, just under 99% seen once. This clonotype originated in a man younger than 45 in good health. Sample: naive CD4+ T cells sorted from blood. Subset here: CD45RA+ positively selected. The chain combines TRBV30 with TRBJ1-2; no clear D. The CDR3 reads CAWSTITFSNYGYTF. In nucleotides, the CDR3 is TGTGCCTGGAGTACAATTACCTTTTCTAACTATGGCTACACCTTC.